The T cell receptor beta chain described here comes from a study of cytomegalovirus exposure and HLA in healthy donors. Study-level information: Researchers previously reported finding 90 million to 130 million unique TCR beta sequences from roughly 170 million T cells.

PCR amplification relied on 60 Vbeta primers (plus 13 Jbeta primers). Here immunoSEQ multiplex PCR was the method, and the copy in TCRdb shows in-frame clones only, minus some. The sample has approximately 41,000 clones, over 75% seen once. Broader study findings: There were some V segments, including TRBV6-2 and TRBV6-3, excluded as indistinguishable.

About this clone itself: As yet, its antigen is unknown.

Germline lookup yields CDR1 ENHRY and CDR2 SYGVKD. The CDR3 sequence is 15 residues long. Losses at the gene ends were 8 bases for V and 4 bases for J; bases not matched to a gene: 12. The TCR was taken from a man in his fifties in good health and CMV-seronegative. Sequencing input: PBMCs. The gene calls are TRBV10-3 and TRBJ2-3, with 7 bases that match TRBD2. CDR3 residues: CAIALGREAPDTQYF. The CDR3 DNA reads as TGTGCCATCGCGTTGGGACGGGAGGCCCCAGATACGCAGTATTTT.